The 28 T cell receptor beta chains listed next were all sequenced from one sample in a study of blood T cell repertoires in COVID-19. Data came from immunoSEQ multiplex PCR; TCRdb stores just in-frame clones and leaves some out. The profile shows about 200,000 clones, approximately 84% of them singletons. The sequenced sample was peripheral blood. These receptors were collected from a woman of 80 years or more with COVID-19, enrolled during active disease.

This clone was observed a few times. The chain combines TRBV5-1 with TRBJ2-5; D is perhaps TRBD1 (6 bases). This CDR3 region has 15 residues. The V gene's germline CDR1 is SGHRS and CDR2 YFSETQ. Between the trimmed V and J ends, which lost 4 bases and 7 bases, there was a span of 20 bases. CDR3 bases: TGCGCCAGCAGCCCGGCGCAGGGGTTGGTAGGGACCCAGTACTTC. It is translated as CASSPAQGLVGTQYF.

This clone was detected only a few times. This chain uses TRBV7-9 with TRBJ2-5; 7 bases match TRBD2. The CDR3 has 18 residues. Germline trimming cut 4 bases from V and 0 bases from J; bases unmatched to any gene: 14. Germline assignment: CDR1 SEHNR and CDR2 FQNEAQ (reference sequence). CDR3 nucleotide sequence: TGTGCCAGCAGCTCCGGGGGGATGGGAGGGCCTTACCAAGAGACCCAGTACTTC. Protein product: CASSSGGMGGPYQETQYF.

The J gene is TRBJ2-3, the V gene TRBV5-4; 7 bases fit TRBD2. The CDR3 contains 20 residues. The germline CDR1 and CDR2 sequences are SGHNT and YYREEE (reference sequence). The trim removed 4 bases at V and 0 bases at J, leaving 20 bases unmatched. The CDR3 DNA sequence: TGTGCCAGCAGCGCTCCCGGGGCGGGGGTTAGCGTAACTAGCACAGATACGCAGTATTTT. Its translation: CASSAPGAGVSVTSTDTQYF.

The V and J genes are TRBV11-2 and TRBJ2-3; TRBD2 matches 12 bases. After removal of 4 bases from V and 5 bases from J, the junction contained 7 bases not matched to a gene. Germline CDR1 and CDR2: SGHAT and FQNNGV. This CDR3 is built from 16 residues. The CDR3 sequence: CASSSPSGGGRDTQYF. CDR3 nucleotides: TGTGCCAGCAGCTCACCTAGCGGGGGGGGCAGAGATACGCAGTATTTT.

J is TRBJ2-5 and V is TRBV6-2 or TRBV6-3, with 7 bases fitting TRBD2. The length of the CDR3 is 15 residues. Germline trimming cut 0 bases from V and 5 bases from J; bases unmatched to any gene: 6. From germline, CDR1 is MNHEY and CDR2 SVGEGT. CDR3 sequence: CASSYSGLTRETQYF. CDR3 DNA sequence: TGTGCCAGCAGTTACTCGGGACTAACCAGGGAGACCCAGTACTTC.

The V gene is TRBV28, the J gene TRBJ1-1, with D perhaps matching TRBD1 (6 bases). V lost 4 bases and J lost 4, with 10 bases in between. The CDR3 extends over 13 amino acids. Germline CDR1 and CDR2: MDHEN and SYDVKM. For the CDR3, the DNA is TGTGCCAGCAGTTCAGGGGTACGCACTGAAGCTTTCTTT. Protein: CASSSGVRTEAFF.

The chain recombines TRBV7-2 with TRBJ1-3; 8 nucleotides agree with TRBD1. CDR1 SGHTA and CDR2 FQGNSA come from the germline V gene. The CDR3 runs to 16 residues. Trimming cost V 4 bases and J 0 bases; bases outside gene matches: 5. This CDR3 is CASSSVDRGSGNTIYF. The CDR3 DNA is TGTGCCAGCAGCTCGGTAGACAGGGGCTCTGGAAACACCATATATTTT.

This clone was counted a few times. The chain combines TRBV19 with TRBJ2-1; a possible D gene is TRBD1 (6 bases). The germline V gene encodes CDR1 LNHDA and CDR2 SQIVND (reference sequence). The length of the CDR3 is 16 residues. V was trimmed by 4 bases and J by 10 bases, leaving 23 bases between them. The DNA for the CDR3 is TGTGCCAGTAGTAATACAGGGTCCCGGGTTCTTCCCGAGCAGTTCTTC. Translated: CASSNTGSRVLPEQFF.

The J gene is TRBJ1-4, the V gene TRBV24-1; 9 bases are a match to TRBD1. This CDR3 spans 17 amino acids. Germline loops: CDR1 KGHDR, CDR2 SFDVKD. Trimming at V came to 4 bases and at J to 3 bases, leaving 8 bases not matched to a gene. The DNA of the CDR3 is TGTGCCACCAGTGAATGGAACAGGGGGCCGGCTAATGAAAAACTGTTTTTT. This encodes CATSEWNRGPANEKLFF.

J is TRBJ1-2 and V is TRBV5-4; no reliable D call. V lost 4 bases and J lost 2, with 9 bases in between. CDR1 and CDR2 (germline): SGHNT, YYREEE (reference sequence). This CDR3 is 13 amino acids long. CDR3 sequence reads: CASSATANYGYTF. The CDR3 nucleotides are TGTGCCAGCAGCGCTACCGCGAACTATGGCTACACCTTC.

The chain carries TRBV2 and TRBJ2-2; D is unresolved. Germline V gene sequence: CDR1 SNHLY, CDR2 FYNNEI. The CDR3 consists of 13 residues. V was cut by 6 bases and J by 6 bases, with 11 bases left in between. The CDR3 nucleotides are TGTGCCAGCAGGAAGCCCGCGCCCGGGGAGCTGTTTTTT. As protein: CASRKPAPGELFF. The variable domain in full, with the rest retrieved from reference TRBV2 and TRBJ2-2, is EPEVTQTPSHQVTQMGQEVILRCVPISNHLYFYWYRQILGQKVEFLVSFYNNEISEKSEIFDDQFSVERPDGSNFTLKIRSTKLEDSAMYFCASRKPAPGELFFGEGSRLTVL.

The rearrangement joins TRBV5-6 to TRBJ1-2, with D uncertain. V was clipped by 7 bases and J by 0 bases, with 13 bases between them. The germline V gene has CDR1 SGHDT and CDR2 YYEEEE. The CDR3 extends over 14 amino acids. The CDR3 coding sequence is TGTGCCAGCGGCTCGGACTTAGCTAACTATGGCTACACCTTC. This translates into CASGSDLANYGYTF.

The chain couples TRBV7-8 to TRBJ1-1; the match to TRBD1 covers 8 bases. CDR1 and CDR2 from the germline V gene are SGHVS and FQNEAQ. J lost 5 bases, V lost 6 bases, and 5 bases had no gene match. CDR3 length: 13 residues. CDR3: CASRRQGRTEAFF. The CDR3 DNA sequence: TGTGCCAGCAGGCGACAGGGGAGAACTGAAGCTTTCTTT.

DNA for the CDR3: TGTGCCAGCACCCTTCTAGCCGGGGGGGACACTGAAGCTTTCTTT. Translated, it gives CASTLLAGGDTEAFF. The genes are TRBV2 and TRBJ1-1; maybe TRBD1 (5 bases). V was shortened by 7 bases and J by 3 bases, with 18 bases between the two germline ends. The CDR3 has 15 residues. CDR1 is SNHLY and CDR2 is FYNNEI in the germline V gene.

This rearrangement joins TRBV9 to TRBJ1-6, with D uncertain. CDR3 size: 15 residues. The V and J ends lost 0 bases and 6 bases respectively, with 10 bases between them. Germline V gene lookup returns CDR1 SGDLS and CDR2 YYNGEE. The CDR3 DNA reads as TGTGCCAGCAGCGTAGCTCCGGGAGGTAATTCACCCCTCCACTTT. Translated, it gives CASSVAPGGNSPLHF.

The rearrangement uses TRBV7-9 and TRBJ2-7; TRBD2 aligns across 8 bases. V lost 5 bases and J lost 7; bases outside the gene matches: 16. The CDR3 is made up of 16 amino acids. CDR1 and CDR2 (germline): SEHNR, FQNEAQ (reference sequence). The CDR3 is CASSPPGVAGSGEQYF. The CDR3 nucleotides are TGTGCCAGCAGCCCCCCGGGGGTAGCGGGAAGCGGGGAGCAGTACTTC.

The chain joins TRBV7-9 to TRBJ1-2, with D uncertain. Trimming stripped 0 bases from V and 6 bases from J, with 5 bases between. Per the germline V gene, CDR1 is SEHNR and CDR2 is FQNEAQ (reference sequence). This CDR3 comprises 12 residues. The CDR3: CASSLALHGYTF. The CDR3 DNA follows: TGTGCCAGCAGCTTAGCTCTTCATGGCTACACCTTC.

This rearrangement joins TRBV29-1 to TRBJ1-5; D not certain. Germline values: CDR1 SQVTM, CDR2 ANQGSEA. Trimming pared 4 bases from V and 4 bases from J, leaving 11 bases between. The CDR3 has 13 residues. CDR3 coding DNA: TGCAGCGTTGGGAACACAGATAATCAGCCCCAGCATTTT. Translated, it gives CSVGNTDNQPQHF.

As DNA, the CDR3 is TGTGCCAGCAGTTCCCAGAAGACCCAGTACTTC. This encodes CASSSQKTQYF. The V gene is TRBV28, the J gene TRBJ2-5; D is unclear. The V gene lost 4 bases and the J gene lost 6 bases, with 6 bases spanning the gap. CDR3 length: 11 amino acids. Germline V lookup: CDR1 MDHEN, CDR2 SYDVKM.

The rearrangement links TRBV6-2 or TRBV6-3 to TRBJ2-6, with 7 bases identical to TRBD2. The V and J ends lost 6 bases and 0 bases, in that order; junction bases with no gene match: 8. This CDR3 has 17 residues. Germline lookup yields CDR1 MNHEY and CDR2 SVGEGT. This chain's CDR3 is CASSPRGDRSGANVLTF. Written as DNA, the CDR3 is TGTGCCAGCAGCCCCCGGGGGGACCGCTCTGGGGCCAACGTCCTGACTTTC.

The chain recombines TRBV7-2 with TRBJ1-6, with a possible D match to TRBD1 (5 bases). Germline V gives CDR1 SGHTA, CDR2 FQGNSA. CDR3 length equals 14 residues. V shed 3 bases and J shed 5 bases, with 8 bases lying between them. CDR3 protein: CASSLGGNNSPLHF. The CDR3 DNA reads as TGTGCCAGCAGCTTGGGGGGAAATAATTCACCCCTCCACTTT.

The chain joins TRBV6-2 or TRBV6-3 to TRBJ2-3, with D maybe TRBD1 (5 bases). Germline V gene lookup returns CDR1 MNHEY and CDR2 SVGEGT. V was pared by 4 bases and J by 6 bases, with 11 bases between. This CDR3 has 13 residues. The CDR3 region is CASSLGRKDTQYF. In DNA, the CDR3 is TGTGCCAGCAGTTTGGGGCGAAAGGATACGCAGTATTTT.

The rearrangement uses TRBV6-5 and TRBJ1-1, with D hard to call. Germline CDR1 is MNHEY and CDR2 is SVGAGI. This CDR3 spans 14 amino acids. Trimming shortened V by 6 bases and J by 1 base, and 12 bases separated the two germline ends. Written as DNA, the CDR3 is TGTGCCAGCAGCCGGGTCCCAACGAACACTGAAGCTTTCTTT. Translation gives CASSRVPTNTEAFF.

Regarding this clone: Relative to the germline gene, one junction end is altered; a read error may explain this. The chain uses TRBV9 and TRBJ2-5, with 7 bases fitting TRBD2. The CDR3 sequence is 15 residues long. Germline V gene sequence: CDR1 SGDLS, CDR2 YYNGEE. The CDR3 region has the DNA TGTGCCAGCACCGTATCCGGGGGGACCAAAGAGACCCAGTACTTC. Translated: CASTVSGGTKETQYF.

The V call is TRBV20-1, the J call TRBJ1-1; 7 bases are shared with TRBD1. This CDR3 spans 10 amino acids. The V gene's germline CDR1 is DFQATT and CDR2 SNEGSKA (reference sequence). CDR3 in DNA: TGCAGGACAACCGGGACAGCGGCTTTCTTT. Its translation is CRTTGTAAFF.

A note on this clone: The sample has other DNA sequences that encode this CDR3 too. This chain joins TRBV6-5 and TRBJ2-1; the match to TRBD2 covers 9 bases. Germline loops: CDR1 MNHEY, CDR2 SVGAGI. Unmatched junction bases numbered 2, after V lost 4 bases and J lost 4 bases. CDR3 length: 14 amino acids. Here the CDR3 DNA reads TGTGCCAGCAGTTTAGCGGGGGCATACAATGAGCAGTTCTTC. This sequence encodes CASSLAGAYNEQFF.

The chain links TRBV3-1 (or the pseudogene TRBV3-2) to TRBJ1-4; no clear D gene. Germline CDR1 is LGHDT and CDR2 is YNNKEL (reference sequence). Deletions cut 5 bases from V and 0 bases from J, with 16 bases between. The CDR3 length is 17 residues. CDR3 amino acids: CASSSLRRSATNEKLFF. The CDR3 DNA is TGTGCCAGCAGCTCCCTTCGACGGAGTGCAACTAATGAAAAACTGTTTTTT.

The chain combines TRBV5-1 with TRBJ2-1; TRBD2 aligns across 9 bases. With V trimmed by 4 bases and J by 10 bases, 12 bases remained unmatched. Germline CDR1 reads SGHRS; CDR2 reads YFSETQ. The CDR3 loop spans 15 amino acids. Here the CDR3 reads CASSQLGAGGGEQFF. The CDR3 DNA is TGCGCCAGCAGCCAACTGGGGGCGGGAGGGGGCGAGCAGTTCTTC.